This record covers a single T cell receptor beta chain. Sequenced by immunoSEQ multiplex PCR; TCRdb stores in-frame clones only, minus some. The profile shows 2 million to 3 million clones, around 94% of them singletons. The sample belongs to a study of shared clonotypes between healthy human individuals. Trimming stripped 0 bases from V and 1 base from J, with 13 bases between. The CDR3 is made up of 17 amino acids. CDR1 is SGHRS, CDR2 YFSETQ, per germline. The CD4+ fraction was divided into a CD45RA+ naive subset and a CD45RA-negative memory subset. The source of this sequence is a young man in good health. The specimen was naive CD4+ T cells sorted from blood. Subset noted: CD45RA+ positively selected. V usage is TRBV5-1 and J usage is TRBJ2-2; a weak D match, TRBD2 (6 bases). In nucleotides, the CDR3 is TGCGCCAGCAGCTTGGAACCTTCCGGGGGGAACACCGGGGAGCTGTTTTTT. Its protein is CASSLEPSGGNTGELFF.